These 15 T cell receptor beta chains were sequenced from one sample in a study of identical twins' blood T cells. TCRdb re-analysed the 5' RACE reads in MiXCR, keeping a single row per CDR3 protein. The table records 300,000 to 450,000 distinct CDR3 sequences, 25% to 35% of them present only once. Sequenced material: PBMCs. These receptors originate from a woman between 18 and 55 years old in good health.

This chain uses TRBV21-1 with TRBJ2-7; the listed D gene, TRBD1, was not tested against the DNA. TRBV21-1 is a documented pseudogene. The CDR3 sequence is 17 residues long. The CDR3 spells CASSKARAGNLTYEQYF. Here the CDR3 DNA reads TGTGCCAGCAGCAAAGCCAGGGCGGGGAACCTTACCTACGAGCAGTACTTC.

V usage is TRBV7-9 and J usage is TRBJ2-1; weak D call: TRBD2 (6 bases). The ends were cut back, 2 bases at V and 3 bases at J, with 14 bases in the middle. The CDR3 spans 16 residues. Germline V gene sequence: CDR1 SEHNR, CDR2 FQNEAQ (reference sequence). In DNA form, the CDR3 reads TGTGCCAGCAGCTTATTTAGGTGGCGGGACTACAATGAGCAGTTCTTC. Encoded protein: CASSLFRWRDYNEQFF.

The chain has TRBV5-1 and TRBJ1-4; 9 bases map to TRBD1. V was clipped by 2 bases and J by 8 bases; unmatched bases: 7. CDR3 length equals 15 residues. The germline CDR1 and CDR2 sequences are SGHRS and YFSETQ. CDR3 residues: CASSFTTGGEEKLFF. Here the CDR3 DNA reads TGCGCCAGCAGCTTCACGACAGGGGGAGAAGAAAAACTGTTTTTT.

This clonotype has only a few counts. V and J are TRBV10-3 and TRBJ2-1, with a possible D match to TRBD1 (6 bases). The germline gives CDR1 ENHRY, CDR2 SYGVKD. The CDR3 consists of 14 residues. V dropped 2 bases and J dropped 5 bases, with 10 bases sitting between them. This CDR3 is CAISERGTDNEQFF. The CDR3 DNA reads as TGTGCCATCAGTGAGAGGGGGACCGACAATGAGCAGTTCTTC.

About this clonotype: At one end the junction does not follow the germline gene, possibly because of a read error. V is TRBV5-1 and J is TRBJ2-7; 9 bases fit TRBD1. Germline V lookup: CDR1 SGHRS, CDR2 YFSETQ. The CDR3 covers 14 residues. The CDR3 sequence: CASSPSGQGYEHYF. The CDR3 region has the DNA TGCGCCAGCAGCCCCTCGGGACAGGGTTACGAGCATTACTTC.

This clonotype has just a few counts. V is TRBV28 and J is TRBJ1-5; D is ambiguous. The CDR3 length is 14 residues. V lost 9 bases, J lost 1 base, and 13 bases lay in between. The germline V gene encodes CDR1 MDHEN and CDR2 SYDVKM. In DNA form, the CDR3 reads TGTGCCAGTGCGTTTCCAGGAAGCAATCAGCCCCAGCATTTT. Protein sequence: CASAFPGSNQPQHF.

The chain combines TRBV6-2 or TRBV6-3 with TRBJ1-1; D ambiguous. CDR3 size: 11 residues. With 6 bases removed from V and 11 bases from J, the gap between germline ends came to 13 bases. Germline V lookup: CDR1 MNHEY, CDR2 SVGEGT. DNA of the CDR3: TGTGCCAGCAGAATTGGACTAAGGGCTTTCTTT. It specifies CASRIGLRAFF.

CDR3 sequence reads: CASSLASRQFEKLFF. CDR3 sequence (DNA): TGTGCCAGCAGCTTAGCATCCCGACAGTTTGAAAAACTGTTTTTT. The chain has TRBV7-2 and TRBJ1-4, with D possibly TRBD1 on 5 matching bases. V was clipped by 0 bases and J by 7 bases, with 12 bases between them. Germline V gives CDR1 SGHTA, CDR2 FQGNSA. The CDR3 has 15 residues.

The gene calls are TRBV6-2 or TRBV6-3 and TRBJ1-2, with TRBD1 identical over 7 bases. CDR3 length equals 14 residues. The V gene's germline CDR1 is MNHEY and CDR2 SVGEGT. With 7 bases clipped from V and 2 bases from J, the junction kept 7 bases outside the gene matches. The CDR3 is CASNQGQVNYGYTF. CDR3 coding DNA: TGTGCCAGCAACCAAGGACAGGTCAACTATGGCTACACCTTC.

The genes are TRBV4-3 and TRBJ2-3; D is possibly TRBD1 or TRBD2 (5 bases each). In germline, CDR1 is LGHNA, CDR2 YSLEER. The germline V and J ends were trimmed by 1 base and 6 bases, with 14 bases remaining between them. The length of the CDR3 is 15 residues. CDR3 in DNA: TGCGCCAGCAGCCAAGGGGGACCCGGAGCGGATACGCAGTATTTT. Translating it yields CASSQGGPGADTQYF.

V gene TRBV29-1 combines with J gene TRBJ2-2; D is ambiguous. The CDR3 covers 16 residues. With 5 bases removed from V and 2 bases from J, the gap between germline ends came to 18 bases. Per germline, CDR1 SQVTM and CDR2 ANQGSEA. Here the CDR3 reads CSVSDRFSGNTGELFF. For the CDR3, the DNA is TGCAGCGTTTCCGATCGGTTTTCCGGCAACACCGGGGAGCTGTTTTTT.

The chain carries TRBV20-1 and TRBJ2-3; no reliable D call. Trimming stripped 5 bases from V and 9 bases from J, with 12 bases between. This CDR3 is 11 amino acids long. CDR1 is DFQATT and CDR2 is SNEGSKA in the germline V gene (reference sequence). The CDR3 is CSAPIRGTQYF. Written as DNA, the CDR3 is TGCAGTGCTCCCATCCGAGGAACGCAGTATTTT.

As concerns this clonotype: Here the CDR3 omits its conserved ending phenylalanine or tryptophan, so a read error is the likely source. No DNA is shown, since the ends of the CDR3 on it are uncertain; the CDR3 is the one TCRdb lists. V gene TRBV28 combines with J gene TRBJ1-1; the D call TRBD1 from the table was never checked on the DNA. Including both end residues, the CDR3 is 11 amino acids long. The germline V gene encodes CDR1 MDHEN and CDR2 SYDVKM. This CDR3 is CASSGGDKHVI.

This clonotype has a handful of counts. The gene calls are TRBV12-3 or TRBV12-4 and TRBJ1-5; D unclear. CDR3 size: 12 residues. Trimming took off 7 bases at V and 3 bases at J, with 7 bases between the two ends. CDR3 coding DNA: TGTGCCAGCAACCTGATCAATCAGCCCCAGCATTTT. It translates to CASNLINQPQHF.

This clonotype was counted between two and nine times. The chain couples TRBV7-9 to TRBJ1-6, with 9 bases that match TRBD1. The germline V gene has CDR1 SEHNR and CDR2 FQNEAQ (reference sequence). V was pared by 5 bases and J by 9 bases, with 5 bases of the junction left unmatched. The CDR3 length is 14 residues. CDR3 DNA sequence: TGTGCCAGCAGCAAAGGGACAGGGCTTTCACCCCTCCACTTT. Translating gives CASSKGTGLSPLHF. The variable domain in full, completed from reference TRBV7-9 and TRBJ1-6, reads DTGVSQNPRHKITKRGQNVTFRCDPISEHNRLYWYRQTLGQGPEFLTYFQNEAQLEKSRLLSDRFSAERPKGSFSTLEIQRTEQGDSAMYLCASSKGTGLSPLHFGNGTRLTVT.